The 19 T cell receptor beta chains in this list originate from one sample, sequenced in a study of blood T cell repertoires in COVID-19. Here immunoSEQ multiplex PCR was the method, and the copy in TCRdb shows in-frame clones only, minus some. This table has a few hundred thousand clones, around nine tenths appearing once. The sample consisted of PBMCs or T cells enriched from blood (not recorded which). The receptors derive from a woman in her thirties who had been exposed to COVID-19.

This chain uses TRBV27 with TRBJ1-1; D unclear. V was trimmed by 6 bases and J by 0 bases, leaving 8 bases between them. CDR1 is MNHEY, CDR2 SMNVEV, per germline (reference sequence). The CDR3 consists of 13 residues. The DNA for the CDR3 is TGTGCCAGCAGAGCGCATTTGAACACTGAAGCTTTCTTT. It encodes CASRAHLNTEAFF.

This chain links TRBV4-1 with TRBJ2-5; D is perhaps TRBD2 (6 bases). CDR1 and CDR2 from the germline V gene are MGHRA and YSYEKL. CDR3 length: 16 residues. Between the trimmed V and J ends, which lost 1 base and 5 bases, there was a span of 17 bases. As DNA, the CDR3 is TGCGCCAGCAGCCAAGGCGGGGTAGGCGCTCGCGAGACCCAGTACTTC. It codes for CASSQGGVGARETQYF.

V gene TRBV27 combines with J gene TRBJ2-3; no definite D call. The CDR3 extends over 12 amino acids. The V end was cut by 8 bases, the J end by 4 bases, with 10 bases between. Germline CDR1 and CDR2: MNHEY and SMNVEV (reference sequence). The CDR3 protein is CASGVYADTQYF. CDR3 bases: TGTGCCAGCGGAGTTTACGCAGATACGCAGTATTTT.

As DNA, the CDR3 is TGTGCCAGCAGCACCGGGACAGGAATCTATGGCTACACCTTC. This gives the protein CASSTGTGIYGYTF. V and J are TRBV6-5 and TRBJ1-2; 8 positions agree with TRBD1. Germline lookup yields CDR1 MNHEY and CDR2 SVGAGI. V trimming: 6 bases; J trimming: 4 bases; junction bases outside the gene matches: 7. CDR3 length equals 14 residues.

V usage is TRBV7-9 and J usage is TRBJ2-1; D is possibly TRBD1 (6 bases). Germline lookup yields CDR1 SEHNR and CDR2 FQNEAQ (reference sequence). The CDR3 is 13 residues long. V was trimmed by 5 bases and J by 4 bases, leaving 9 bases between them. The CDR3 reads CASSEGHYNEQFF. The CDR3 DNA is TGTGCCAGCAGCGAGGGACATTACAATGAGCAGTTCTTC. Based on the CDR3 plus reference TRBV7-9 and TRBJ2-1, the full variable domain is DTGVSQNPRHKITKRGQNVTFRCDPISEHNRLYWYRQTLGQGPEFLTYFQNEAQLEKSRLLSDRFSAERPKGSFSTLEIQRTEQGDSAMYLCASSEGHYNEQFFGPGTRLTVL.

The chain couples TRBV2 to TRBJ1-1; D gene uncertain. Germline CDR1 SNHLY, CDR2 FYNNEI. This CDR3 contains 13 residues. Trimming removed 6 bases from V and 0 bases from J, with 8 bases in between. In nucleotides, the CDR3 is TGTGCCAGCAGAGCAATCATGAACACTGAAGCTTTCTTT. Amino acids: CASRAIMNTEAFF.

The gene calls are TRBV19 and TRBJ1-1, with a tentative D call TRBD1 (5 bases). Germline assignment: CDR1 LNHDA and CDR2 SQIVND (reference sequence). V lost 6 bases and J 0 bases, leaving 11 bases between the germline ends. The CDR3 sequence is 14 residues long. In nucleotides, the CDR3 is TGTGCCAGTAGACAGACAGCGATGAACACTGAAGCTTTCTTT. This codes for CASRQTAMNTEAFF.

The chain has TRBV30 and TRBJ1-5, with 9 nucleotides matching TRBD1. The germline gives CDR1 GTSNPN, CDR2 SVGIG (reference sequence). The CDR3 extends over 13 amino acids. V was pared by 5 bases and J by 4 bases, with 3 bases of the junction left unmatched. Written as DNA, the CDR3 is TGTGCCTGGGGACAGGGGAATAATCAGCCCCAGCATTTT. The encoded protein is CAWGQGNNQPQHF. Supplemented by reference TRBV30 and TRBJ1-5, the full variable domain reads SQTIHQWPATLVQPVGSPLSLECTVEGTSNPNLYWYRQAAGRGLQLLFYSVGIGQISSEVPQNLSASRPQDRQFILSSKKLLLSDSGFYLCAWGQGNNQPQHFGDGTRLSIL.

The chain recombines TRBV5-1 with TRBJ2-3, with TRBD1 matching 7 bases. The CDR3 runs to 13 residues. The trim removed 4 bases at V and 4 bases at J, leaving 3 bases unmatched. Looked up from germline, CDR1 is SGHRS and CDR2 is YFSETQ. CDR3 DNA: TGCGCCAGCAGCGCTACAGGGGCAGATACGCAGTATTTT. It is translated as CASSATGADTQYF.

For this clone: The same CDR3 arises from other DNA sequences in this sample as well. The chain combines TRBV6-5 with TRBJ2-7, with 7 bases aligning to TRBD1. Germline values: CDR1 MNHEY, CDR2 SVGAGI. The CDR3 is 13 residues long. V was clipped by 4 bases and J by 1 base; unmatched bases: 1. For the CDR3, the DNA is TGTGCCAGCAGTTTGACAGGGTCCTACGAGCAGTACTTC. Translated: CASSLTGSYEQYF.

The rearrangement links TRBV6-6 to TRBJ2-3; TRBD1 agrees at 9 bases. The CDR3 sequence is 13 residues long. Unmatched junction bases numbered 2, after V lost 7 bases and J lost 3 bases. Germline-derived CDR1 and CDR2 are MNHNY and SVGAGI (reference sequence). Here the CDR3 DNA reads TGTGCCAGCACGGGACAGGGAACAGATACGCAGTATTTT. It specifies CASTGQGTDTQYF.

The chain couples TRBV3-1 (or the pseudogene TRBV3-2) to TRBJ1-2, with 9 bases that match TRBD1. V trimming: 6 bases; J trimming: 3 bases; junction bases outside the gene matches: 8. The CDR3 contains 15 residues. The germline CDR1 and CDR2 sequences are LGHDT and YNNKEL (reference sequence). Written as DNA, the CDR3 is TGTGCCAGCAGGGATACAGGGGGCAGGGACTATGGCTACACCTTC. Its protein product is CASRDTGGRDYGYTF.

The V gene is TRBV5-1, the J gene TRBJ2-5; 11 bases fit TRBD2. V gave up 1 base and J gave up 2 bases; unmatched junction bases: 10. The CDR3 extends over 18 amino acids. Germline CDR1 is SGHRS and CDR2 is YFSETQ. The CDR3 DNA reads TGCGCCAGCAGCTTGTCAAACCTACTAGCGGGGGAGCAAGAGACCCAGTACTTC. It codes for CASSLSNLLAGEQETQYF.

V gene TRBV19 combines with J gene TRBJ1-5, with D unresolved. CDR3 size: 13 residues. Germline lookup yields CDR1 LNHDA and CDR2 SQIVND (reference sequence). Trimming pared 5 bases from V and 7 bases from J, leaving 12 bases between. The CDR3 region has the DNA TGTGCCAGTAGTTCCCATCAGTACCAGCCCCAGCATTTT. As protein: CASSSHQYQPQHF.

The sample holds many counts of this clone. The chain employs TRBV7-2 and TRBJ2-7; D possibly corresponds to TRBD2 (5 bases). Trimming cost V 3 bases and J 7 bases, with 16 bases left between them. Germline V lookup: CDR1 SGHTA, CDR2 FQGNSA. This CDR3 spans 14 amino acids. The DNA for the CDR3 is TGTGCCAGCAGCTTTTCAGGACCCCCGGGGGAGCAGTACTTC. This translates into CASSFSGPPGEQYF.

V usage is TRBV28 and J usage is TRBJ1-6; tentatively, D is TRBD1 (6 bases). CDR1 is MDHEN, CDR2 SYDVKM, per germline. V lost 10 bases to trimming and J lost 5 bases, with 15 bases between them. The CDR3 totals 14 residues. CDR3 region: CAIKPGHNNSPLHF. Here the CDR3 DNA reads TGTGCCATCAAACCGGGACACAATAATTCACCCCTCCACTTT. Full variable domain (missing parts from reference TRBV28 and TRBJ1-6): DVKVTQSSRYLVKRTGEKVFLECVQDMDHENMFWYRQDPGLGLRLIYFSYDVKMKEKGDIPEGYSVSREKKERFSLILESASTNQTSMYLCAIKPGHNNSPLHFGNGTRLTVT.

The chain couples TRBV6-5 to TRBJ2-7, with 12 positions matching TRBD1. The CDR3 is 14 amino acids. Trimming took 7 bases from V and 3 from J; bases not matched to a gene: 4. Germline V gene lookup returns CDR1 MNHEY and CDR2 SVGAGI. Written as DNA, the CDR3 is TGTGCCAGCATTGGGACAGGGGGCCTCTACGAGCAGTACTTC. This sequence encodes CASIGTGGLYEQYF.

This rearrangement joins TRBV11-3 to TRBJ2-1; TRBD2 is a possible D gene (7 bases). The CDR3 totals 16 residues. Deletions cut 1 base from V and 3 bases from J, with 13 bases between. Looked up from germline, CDR1 is SGHNT and CDR2 is YENEEA. The CDR3 DNA is TGTGCCAGCAGCTTAGGAGGGGGGGCTTTCTACAATGAGCAGTTCTTC. Its protein is CASSLGGGAFYNEQFF.

The chain recombines TRBV7-2 with TRBJ1-5, with 8 nucleotides matching TRBD1. The CDR3 length is 16 residues. CDR1 and CDR2 (germline): SGHTA, FQGNSA. With 2 bases clipped from V and 4 bases from J, the junction kept 7 bases outside the gene matches. In DNA form, the CDR3 reads TGTGCCAGCAGCTTAACACAGGGGGGACAGAATCAGCCCCAGCATTTT. This encodes CASSLTQGGQNQPQHF.